This TCR beta chain derives from a study of shared clonotypes between healthy human individuals. At the level of the study: CD4 naive and memory got three plates each, CD8 naive two, CD8 memory one.

As handled by the study authors: ImmunoSEQ gave junction-only sequences without quality scores, so filtering differed. Only in-frame clones appear in the TCRdb table, and some are missing; sequencing was by immunoSEQ multiplex PCR. V and J calls and clone size are as listed in that table; D and trimming were resolved from the DNA. The sample has 800,000 or so clones; about 96% are singletons. V was cut by 3 bases and J by 8 bases, with 21 bases left in between. Germline values: CDR1 SGHRS, CDR2 YFSETQ. CDR3 size: 16 residues. Study-level results: Naive subsets usually exceeded memory subsets in estimated richness.

Worth noting for this clone: The antigen is unknown.

The naive CD8 population came from CD45RO-negative cells selected for CCR7, without terminally differentiated effector memory CD45RA+ cells. The sequencing input was naive CD8+ T cells sorted from blood. The V gene is TRBV5-1, the J gene TRBJ2-1; TRBD2 is a possible D gene (6 bases). This clonotype was sampled from a man aged 25 to 40 in good health. The CDR3 DNA reads as TGCGCCAGCAGCTCACTCGGGGTAGCGGTACGCGATGAGCAGTTCTTC. Residues: CASSSLGVAVRDEQFF.